The 24 T cell receptor beta chains below come from one sample, sequenced in a study of T cell responses to AZD1222 COVID-19 vaccine. Clones were sequenced by immunoSEQ multiplex PCR, and TCRdb holds only the in-frame ones, with some missing. The table lists tens of thousands of clones, more than 70% of them singletons. Sequenced material: peripheral blood, taken on day 0 of AZD1222 vaccination. The receptors originated from an adult in good health.

The chain recombines TRBV19 with TRBJ1-2, with D unclear. Germline loops: CDR1 LNHDA, CDR2 SQIVND (reference sequence). V was clipped by 0 bases and J by 3 bases, with 11 bases between them. This CDR3 has 15 residues. CDR3 coding DNA: TGTGCCAGTAGTATAGATCCCAACAGCTACTATGGCTACACCTTC. Translated: CASSIDPNSYYGYTF.

The chain recombines TRBV19 with TRBJ1-6, with 9 nucleotides matching TRBD1. The germline V gene has CDR1 LNHDA and CDR2 SQIVND (reference sequence). This CDR3 region has 15 residues. V shed 5 bases and J 9 bases; nucleotides not matched to a gene: 8. The CDR3 reads CASSASGQGSSPLHF. For the CDR3, the DNA is TGTGCCAGTAGTGCCTCGGGACAGGGTAGTTCACCCCTCCACTTT. The variable domain in full, completed from reference TRBV19 and TRBJ1-6, reads DGGITQSPKYLFRKEGQNVTLSCEQNLNHDAMYWYRQDPGQGLRLIYYSQIVNDFQKGDIAEGYSVSREKKESFPLTVTSAQKNPTAFYLCASSASGQGSSPLHFGNGTRLTVT.

This chain connects TRBV29-1 to TRBJ1-3; D perhaps matches TRBD1 (5 bases). Trimming took off 7 bases at V and 4 bases at J, with 17 bases between the two ends. Germline V gives CDR1 SQVTM, CDR2 ANQGSEA. This CDR3 has 14 amino acids. In nucleotides, the CDR3 is TGCAGCGCCAACCTCGGGGGATCCGGAAACACCATATATTTT. This sequence encodes CSANLGGSGNTIYF.

The chain couples TRBV2 to TRBJ1-3; D is unresolved. This CDR3 spans 12 amino acids. The germline gives CDR1 SNHLY, CDR2 FYNNEI. V was trimmed by 8 bases and J by 4 bases, leaving 9 bases between them. CDR3 in DNA: TGTGCCAGCGGGCCCCCCGGAAACACCATATATTTT. This sequence encodes CASGPPGNTIYF.

Only a few counts were recorded for this clone. V is TRBV10-2 and J is TRBJ2-7, with TRBD1 as a possible D gene (6 bases). The CDR3 covers 13 residues. CDR1 is WSHSY, CDR2 SAAADI, per germline. V was shortened by 10 bases and J by 4 bases, with 17 bases between the two germline ends. The DNA for the CDR3 is TGCGCCACCTCTCTCAGGGGTGATTACGAGCAGTACTTC. Its translation is CATSLRGDYEQYF.

The chain has TRBV19 and TRBJ1-2; D gene ambiguous. CDR3 length: 14 residues. The germline gives CDR1 LNHDA, CDR2 SQIVND (reference sequence). Deletions cut 4 bases from V and 5 bases from J, with 14 bases between. The chain's CDR3 is CASSTNLDTYGYTF. DNA of the CDR3: TGTGCCAGTAGTACCAACCTGGATACGTATGGCTACACCTTC.

The chain uses TRBV29-1 and TRBJ2-1; 8 positions match TRBD2. V was clipped by 1 base and J by 5 bases; unmatched bases: 7. There are 15 residues in the CDR3. CDR1 and CDR2 (germline): SQVTM, ANQGSEA. CDR3: CSVEGERGINNEQFF. CDR3 DNA: TGCAGCGTTGAAGGGGAGCGGGGGATCAACAATGAGCAGTTCTTC.

The chain combines TRBV24-1 with TRBJ2-3; TRBD2 might be the D (6 bases). CDR3 length: 15 amino acids. Germline assignment: CDR1 KGHDR and CDR2 SFDVKD. V was clipped by 5 bases and J by 1 base, with 12 bases between them. Here the CDR3 DNA reads TGTGCCACCAGTGTTTCGTCGGGGGGCACAGATACGCAGTATTTT. This translates into CATSVSSGGTDTQYF.

The rearrangement uses TRBV2 and TRBJ1-6; 8 bases align to TRBD1. Germline values: CDR1 SNHLY, CDR2 FYNNEI. The CDR3 is made up of 15 amino acids. V dropped 6 bases and J dropped 7; count of bases not matched to a gene: 8. As DNA, the CDR3 is TGTGCCAGCAGAAACGGACAGGGTTCCAATTCACCCCTCCACTTT. Its translation: CASRNGQGSNSPLHF. Full variable domain (missing parts from reference TRBV2 and TRBJ1-6): EPEVTQTPSHQVTQMGQEVILRCVPISNHLYFYWYRQILGQKVEFLVSFYNNEISEKSEIFDDQFSVERPDGSNFTLKIRSTKLEDSAMYFCASRNGQGSNSPLHFGNGTRLTVT.

V is TRBV7-9 and J is TRBJ2-1; D not resolved. Germline CDR1 is SEHNR and CDR2 is FQNEAQ (reference sequence). V dropped 1 base and J dropped 4 bases, with 11 bases sitting between them. There are 15 residues in the CDR3. CDR3 in amino acids: CASSLVAARYNEQFF. The CDR3, as DNA: TGTGCCAGCAGCTTAGTGGCGGCCCGATACAATGAGCAGTTCTTC.

The V and J genes are TRBV3-1 (or the pseudogene TRBV3-2) and TRBJ1-1; D ambiguous. Per the germline V gene, CDR1 is LGHDT and CDR2 is YNNKEL (reference sequence). V was pared by 4 bases and J by 4 bases, with 10 bases between. This CDR3 has 13 amino acids. The CDR3, as DNA: TGTGCCAGCAGCCGAAAAGACGGCACTGAAGCTTTCTTT. Protein: CASSRKDGTEAFF.

V usage is TRBV30 and J usage is TRBJ1-6; the match to TRBD1 covers 7 bases. Germline V gene sequence: CDR1 GTSNPN, CDR2 SVGIG (reference sequence). With V trimmed by 6 bases and J by 5 bases, 13 bases remained unmatched. CDR3 length: 16 amino acids. The CDR3 here is CACPQPTGNNNSPLHF. CDR3 sequence (DNA): TGTGCCTGTCCACAACCGACAGGGAATAATAATTCACCCCTCCACTTT.

The chain combines TRBV3-1 (or the pseudogene TRBV3-2) with TRBJ1-5; D remains unclear. Germline CDR1 is LGHDT and CDR2 is YNNKEL (reference sequence). The CDR3 is made up of 12 amino acids. V was shortened by 8 bases and J by 2 bases, with 7 bases between the two germline ends. CDR3 sequence: CASALGNQPQHF. The CDR3 nucleotides are TGTGCCAGCGCACTGGGCAATCAGCCCCAGCATTTT.

The table lists this clone with a count of one. The chain combines TRBV10-3 with TRBJ2-7; D unclear. The CDR3 covers 11 residues. Germline CDR1 is ENHRY and CDR2 is SYGVKD. Trimming stripped 3 bases from V and 4 bases from J, with 4 bases between. In DNA, the CDR3 is TGTGCCATCAGTGACGGTTACGAGCAGTACTTC. Encoded protein: CAISDGYEQYF.

The chain has TRBV2 and TRBJ1-2; a possible D gene is TRBD1 (5 bases). Germline loops: CDR1 SNHLY, CDR2 FYNNEI. Trimming pared 6 bases from V and 3 bases from J, leaving 17 bases between. CDR3 size: 15 residues. The CDR3 loop reads CASSLRPRGDYGYTF. DNA for the CDR3: TGTGCCAGCAGCTTAAGACCCCGGGGGGACTATGGCTACACCTTC.

The chain joins TRBV30 to TRBJ1-2; D uncertain. Trimming took off 4 bases at V and 4 bases at J, with 13 bases between the two ends. This CDR3 region has 13 residues. Germline-derived CDR1 and CDR2 are GTSNPN and SVGIG (reference sequence). DNA for the CDR3: TGTGCCTGGAATGGCGGGCGTCCCTATGGCTACACCTTC. It is translated as CAWNGGRPYGYTF. Combining the CDR3 with reference TRBV30 and TRBJ1-2 gives the whole variable domain SQTIHQWPATLVQPVGSPLSLECTVEGTSNPNLYWYRQAAGRGLQLLFYSVGIGQISSEVPQNLSASRPQDRQFILSSKKLLLSDSGFYLCAWNGGRPYGYTFGSGTRLTVV.

V gene TRBV5-4 combines with J gene TRBJ2-7, with 11 bases fitting TRBD1. Germline trimming cut 4 bases from V and 3 bases from J; bases unmatched to any gene: 3. The CDR3 loop spans 14 amino acids. The germline V gene has CDR1 SGHNT and CDR2 YYREEE (reference sequence). This chain's CDR3 is CASSAGTGGYEQYF. DNA for the CDR3: TGTGCCAGCAGCGCCGGGACAGGGGGCTACGAGCAGTACTTC.

The chain uses TRBV28 and TRBJ1-2; TRBD1 matches at 8 bases. CDR3 length: 19 amino acids. With V trimmed by 4 bases and J by 3 bases, 19 bases remained unmatched. Germline V CDR1 and CDR2: MDHEN, SYDVKM. CDR3 amino acids: CASSSRRDLPGQDDYGYTF. The CDR3 DNA sequence: TGTGCCAGCAGTTCCCGCCGAGATTTACCGGGACAGGACGACTATGGCTACACCTTC.

This clone was seen once. The genes are TRBV24-1 and TRBJ2-2; D may correspond to TRBD1 or TRBD2 (5 bases each). The CDR3 sequence is 16 residues long. Trimming took 3 bases from V and 4 from J, leaving 14 bases between them. The germline V gene encodes CDR1 KGHDR and CDR2 SFDVKD. The CDR3, as DNA: TGTGCCACCAGTGATATTTCGGGACGGGGCACCGGGGAGCTGTTTTTT. It codes for CATSDISGRGTGELFF.

The chain links TRBV4-2 to TRBJ1-4, with 8 bases aligning to TRBD1. Trimming cost V 5 bases and J 7 bases; bases outside gene matches: 6. This CDR3 contains 14 residues. Germline V gene data show CDR1 as LGHNA and CDR2 as YNFKEQ. The CDR3 sequence is CASSSAGGIEKLFF. In DNA, the CDR3 is TGTGCCAGCAGCTCCGCAGGGGGCATTGAAAAACTGTTTTTT.

J is TRBJ1-5 and V is TRBV4-1, with D hard to call. CDR3 length: 13 residues. From germline, CDR1 is MGHRA and CDR2 YSYEKL. Trimming stripped 1 base from V and 7 bases from J, with 8 bases between. DNA of the CDR3: TGCGCCAGCAGCCAAGTGGGTCCCCAGCCCCAGCATTTT. Its translation is CASSQVGPQPQHF.

This clone turned up a few times. This sequence joins TRBV30 and TRBJ1-2; D gene uncertain. Germline V gives CDR1 GTSNPN, CDR2 SVGIG (reference sequence). With 0 bases removed from V and 3 bases from J, the gap between germline ends came to 11 bases. The CDR3 spans 14 residues. CDR3 bases: TGTGCCTGGAGTGTATCAGCAGACTACTATGGCTACACCTTC. Its translation is CAWSVSADYYGYTF.

This chain connects TRBV7-2 to TRBJ2-7, with a possible D match to TRBD2 (6 bases). This CDR3 has 15 residues. V was pared by 1 base and J by 0 bases, with 10 bases between. Germline CDR1 reads SGHTA; CDR2 reads FQGNSA. The DNA of the CDR3 is TGTGCCAGCAGCTTAGATGCGACTAGCTCCTACGAGCAGTACTTC. Its translation: CASSLDATSSYEQYF.

A few counts support this clone. The gene calls are TRBV24-1 and TRBJ1-6; 10 bases line up with TRBD1. The CDR3 is 14 residues long. Looked up from germline, CDR1 is KGHDR and CDR2 is SFDVKD. V lost 7 bases, J lost 13 bases, and 9 bases stayed unmatched. In DNA form, the CDR3 reads TGTGCCACCAGAGCCGGGACAGGGGCGCCCCCCCTCCACTTT. Amino acids: CATRAGTGAPPLHF.